These 30 T cell receptor beta chains were sequenced from one sample in a study of technical replicates of blood from several donors. Produced via immunoSEQ multiplex PCR; TCRdb's table is partial and in-frame only. Found here are tens of thousands of clones, roughly 92% of them singletons; the top ten hold more than 0.2%. The specimen was T cells isolated from PBMCs. Receptors were obtained from a human donor in good health.

The rearrangement links TRBV5-1 to TRBJ2-7, with D possibly TRBD1 on 6 matching bases. Looked up from germline, CDR1 is SGHRS and CDR2 is YFSETQ. The CDR3 extends over 14 amino acids. Deletions cut 5 bases from V and 1 base from J, with 13 bases between. The CDR3 sequence is CASSSDSTSYEQYF. The CDR3 DNA sequence: TGCGCCAGCAGTTCGGACAGCACATCCTACGAGCAGTACTTC.

The CDR3 is CAISGGGFQPQHF. The CDR3 nucleotides are TGTGCCATCAGTGGGGGCGGTTTTCAGCCCCAGCATTTT. The rearrangement uses TRBV10-3 and TRBJ1-5; D perhaps matches TRBD1 (5 bases). Trimming shortened V by 4 bases and J by 6 bases, and 10 bases separated the two germline ends. Germline CDR1 is ENHRY and CDR2 is SYGVKD. CDR3 length: 13 residues.

This clone was seen just once. V gene TRBV7-9 combines with J gene TRBJ1-2; 8 bases agree with TRBD1. The trim removed 5 bases at V and 4 bases at J, leaving 9 bases unmatched. From germline, CDR1 is SEHNR and CDR2 FQNEAQ (reference sequence). The CDR3 spans 15 residues. CDR3 region: CASSEIQGGLYGYTF. The CDR3 coding sequence is TGTGCCAGCAGCGAGATACAGGGGGGGCTCTATGGCTACACCTTC.

This sequence joins TRBV4-1 and TRBJ2-3; TRBD2 matches 8 bases. Germline loops: CDR1 MGHRA, CDR2 YSYEKL. V shed 3 bases and J 2 bases; nucleotides not matched to a gene: 10. This CDR3 comprises 17 residues. The CDR3 DNA reads TGCGCCAGCAGCCAGATGGGCGGCGGGGGGCCCACAGATACGCAGTATTTT. Protein sequence: CASSQMGGGGPTDTQYF.

The rearrangement joins TRBV7-2 to TRBJ2-5, with 11 positions matching TRBD1. Trimming removed 5 bases from V and 5 bases from J; junction bases left unmatched: 13. The CDR3 consists of 17 residues. Per germline, CDR1 SGHTA and CDR2 FQGNSA. The CDR3 DNA follows: TGTGCCAGCAGCGGCGCAACACGGACAGGGGGCTTCGAGACCCAGTACTTC. Encoded protein: CASSGATRTGGFETQYF.

The chain is built from TRBV4-2 and TRBJ2-7, with 10 bases matching TRBD2. The V segment lost 1 base and the J segment 3 bases; nucleotides outside the gene matches: 6. Germline CDR1 reads LGHNA; CDR2 reads YNFKEQ. The CDR3 has 16 residues. The CDR3, as DNA: TGTGCCAGCAGCCAAGCACAAGCGGGAGGGGACTACGAGCAGTACTTC. Translation gives CASSQAQAGGDYEQYF.

The chain couples TRBV28 to TRBJ2-3; TRBD1 might be the D (7 bases). V dropped 6 bases and J dropped 0 bases, with 19 bases sitting between them. Germline lookup yields CDR1 MDHEN and CDR2 SYDVKM. The CDR3 is made up of 17 amino acids. The CDR3 sequence: CASSPAGQLISTDTQYF. CDR3 DNA: TGTGCCAGCAGCCCGGCGGGACAGCTTATAAGCACAGATACGCAGTATTTT.

The J gene is TRBJ2-7, the V gene TRBV5-1; 7 bases are a match to TRBD1. CDR1 SGHRS and CDR2 YFSETQ come from the germline V gene. The length of the CDR3 is 13 residues. The junction had 4 bases not matched to a gene; V was cut back by 4 bases and J by 3 bases. CDR3 in amino acids: CASSPGDSYEQYF. The CDR3 DNA reads as TGCGCCAGCAGCCCTGGGGACAGCTACGAGCAGTACTTC.

This chain uses TRBV11-2 with TRBJ1-3, with 9 nucleotides matching TRBD1. V lost 5 bases and J lost 4; bases outside the gene matches: 6. This CDR3 has 15 residues. Germline CDR1 SGHAT, CDR2 FQNNGV. CDR3 sequence: CASSQRTGEGNTIYF. The CDR3 DNA reads as TGTGCCAGCAGCCAAAGGACAGGGGAAGGAAACACCATATATTTT.

This clone was observed once. The chain recombines TRBV19 with TRBJ1-2; 8 nucleotides align to TRBD1. V was clipped by 5 bases and J by 8 bases; unmatched bases: 4. Germline V CDR1 and CDR2: LNHDA, SQIVND (reference sequence). The CDR3 runs to 12 residues. The CDR3 is CASSLQGDGYTF. CDR3 coding DNA: TGTGCCAGTAGTCTACAGGGGGACGGCTACACCTTC.

A word on this clone: An end of the junction differs from the germline gene, which may be a read error. V usage is TRBV10-1 and J usage is TRBJ2-3; D not certain. CDR1 and CDR2 (germline): WNHNN, SYGVQD (reference sequence). The CDR3 consists of 12 residues. Here the CDR3 DNA reads TGCGCCAGCAGTGAGTCTTGGGCCGCACCGAATTTT. Its translation is CASSESWAAPNF.

The genes are TRBV6-4 and TRBJ2-4; D perhaps matches TRBD2 (6 bases). The CDR3 spans 18 residues. Germline lookup yields CDR1 MRHNA and CDR2 SNTAGT. Trimming shortened V by 3 bases and J by 0 bases, and 18 bases separated the two germline ends. CDR3 region: CASSEKVGDSLAKNIQYF. The CDR3 coding sequence is TGTGCCAGCAGTGAAAAGGTAGGGGACTCCTTAGCCAAAAACATTCAGTACTTC.

The genes are TRBV5-1 and TRBJ2-2; D unresolved. The CDR3 has 14 amino acids. The V end was cut by 1 base, the J end by 4 bases, with 8 bases between. Germline V gene sequence: CDR1 SGHRS, CDR2 YFSETQ. The CDR3 DNA reads TGCGCCAGCAGCTTGCTTCAGTCCACCGGGGAGCTGTTTTTT. Translating gives CASSLLQSTGELFF.

The J gene is TRBJ2-7, the V gene TRBV19, with D unresolved. This CDR3 contains 15 residues. The germline gives CDR1 LNHDA, CDR2 SQIVND (reference sequence). Trimming took 0 bases from V and 2 from J, leaving 11 bases between them. The CDR3 loop reads CASSIETVHPYEQYF. The CDR3 DNA is TGTGCCAGTAGTATAGAAACAGTCCACCCCTACGAGCAGTACTTC.

This chain connects TRBV18 to TRBJ1-5; D is possibly TRBD1 (5 bases). V was shortened by 6 bases and J by 3 bases, with 9 bases between the two germline ends. Germline V gives CDR1 KGHSH, CDR2 LQKENI. The CDR3 is made up of 13 amino acids. CDR3 nucleotides: TGTGCCAGCTCGTTGACAGACAATCAGCCCCAGCATTTT. This codes for CASSLTDNQPQHF.

V usage is TRBV19 and J usage is TRBJ1-1; no firm D call. V dropped 3 bases and J dropped 5 bases, with 7 bases sitting between them. The CDR3 has 12 amino acids. CDR1 is LNHDA, CDR2 SQIVND, per germline (reference sequence). The CDR3 protein is CASSMRPTEAFF. CDR3 coding DNA: TGTGCCAGTAGTATGAGGCCGACTGAAGCTTTCTTT.

The chain links TRBV2 to TRBJ2-1; TRBD2 aligns across 14 bases. The germline gives CDR1 SNHLY, CDR2 FYNNEI. Germline trimming cut 4 bases from V and 4 bases from J; bases unmatched to any gene: 3. The CDR3 is 16 amino acids. This chain's CDR3 is CASSAGTSGGYNEQFF. CDR3 nucleotides: TGTGCCAGCAGTGCCGGGACTAGCGGGGGATACAATGAGCAGTTCTTC.

V is TRBV13 and J is TRBJ2-7; the D gene is possibly TRBD1 (8 bases). Germline values: CDR1 PRHDT, CDR2 FYEKMQ (reference sequence). This CDR3 comprises 14 residues. V lost 5 bases and J lost 6, with 17 bases in between. CDR3 bases: TGTGCCAGCAGCCTAGCCACAGGGGGGGGCGAGCAGTACTTC. Its protein product is CASSLATGGGEQYF. Full variable domain (outside the CDR3, taken from reference TRBV13 and TRBJ2-7): AAGVIQSPRHLIKEKRETATLKCYPIPRHDTVYWYQQGPGQDPQFLISFYEKMQSDKGSIPDRFSAQQFSDYHSELNMSSLELGDSALYFCASSLATGGGEQYFGPGTRLTVT.

The chain uses TRBV28 and TRBJ1-5; perhaps TRBD1 as D (6 bases). Germline CDR1 is MDHEN and CDR2 is SYDVKM. Trimming shortened V by 4 bases and J by 5 bases, and 9 bases separated the two germline ends. CDR3 length: 13 amino acids. The CDR3: CASSWDNHQPQHF. CDR3 DNA sequence: TGTGCCAGCAGTTGGGACAACCATCAGCCCCAGCATTTT.

The rearrangement joins TRBV27 to TRBJ2-3, with TRBD1 as a possible D gene (6 bases). Trimming removed 5 bases from V and 3 bases from J, with 15 bases in between. This CDR3 is built from 15 residues. Germline lookup yields CDR1 MNHEY and CDR2 SMNVEV (reference sequence). As DNA, the CDR3 is TGTGCCAGCAGTACACCCGTGGGGGCGACAGATACGCAGTATTTT. Translation gives CASSTPVGATDTQYF.

This clone is a singleton in its sample. The V gene is TRBV5-8, the J gene TRBJ2-6; 9 bases line up with TRBD1. Trimming cost V 4 bases and J 0 bases; bases outside gene matches: 11. Germline CDR1 SGHTS, CDR2 YDEGEE. The CDR3 sequence is 19 residues long. The DNA for the CDR3 is TGTGCCAGCAGCACCCCCCGGGACAGGGTAGTCTCTGGGGCCAACGTCCTGACTTTC. Its translation is CASSTPRDRVVSGANVLTF.

The V call is TRBV13, the J call TRBJ2-3; a possible D gene is TRBD2 (6 bases). This CDR3 is 15 amino acids long. Deletions cut 4 bases from V and 4 bases from J, with 15 bases between. Germline V lookup: CDR1 PRHDT, CDR2 FYEKMQ (reference sequence). The CDR3 nucleotides are TGTGCCAGCAGCTCCCTGACTAGTAGCGCAGATACGCAGTATTTT. Encoded protein: CASSSLTSSADTQYF.

In this sample, this clone turned up a few times. This chain uses TRBV30 with TRBJ1-1, with a tentative D call TRBD1 (5 bases). The germline CDR1 and CDR2 sequences are GTSNPN and SVGIG (reference sequence). This CDR3 region has 15 residues. With 4 bases removed from V and 0 bases from J, the gap between germline ends came to 15 bases. The CDR3 sequence is CAWNLRVRMNTEAFF. In nucleotides, the CDR3 is TGTGCCTGGAACCTCAGGGTCAGAATGAACACTGAAGCTTTCTTT. Complete variable domain (other parts from reference TRBV30 and TRBJ1-1): SQTIHQWPATLVQPVGSPLSLECTVEGTSNPNLYWYRQAAGRGLQLLFYSVGIGQISSEVPQNLSASRPQDRQFILSSKKLLLSDSGFYLCAWNLRVRMNTEAFFGQGTRLTVV.

The chain links TRBV4-2 to TRBJ2-7, with 7 bases lining up with TRBD2. The junction had 16 bases not matched to a gene; V was cut back by 1 base and J by 4 bases. The CDR3 contains 18 residues. Germline CDR1 is LGHNA and CDR2 is YNFKEQ. The DNA of the CDR3 is TGTGCCAGCAGCCAAGTGGGTGCGGCTAGCGGATGGGTTTACGAGCAGTACTTC. This translates into CASSQVGAASGWVYEQYF.

The rearrangement uses TRBV15 and TRBJ2-1; a possible D gene is TRBD1 (6 bases). Germline CDR1 and CDR2: LNHNV and YYDKDF (reference sequence). Trimming stripped 6 bases from V and 9 bases from J, with 15 bases between. CDR3 length: 13 amino acids. CDR3 DNA sequence: TGTGCCACCAGTGATCGACAGGTCTCTGAGCAGTTCTTC. Its translation is CATSDRQVSEQFF.

The DNA of the CDR3 is TGTGCCAGCAGCTTGCCGGACTCTTCTTACGACAATGAGCAGTTCTTC. Its protein is CASSLPDSSYDNEQFF. This chain connects TRBV5-4 to TRBJ2-1; D is possibly TRBD2 (5 bases). Per the germline V gene, CDR1 is SGHNT and CDR2 is YYREEE (reference sequence). The V and J ends lost 1 base and 5 bases respectively, with 16 bases between them. The CDR3 extends over 16 amino acids.

The chain uses TRBV5-5 and TRBJ2-5; D uncertain. The germline V gene has CDR1 SGHKS and CDR2 YYEKEE (reference sequence). This CDR3 is built from 12 residues. V lost 0 bases and J lost 5, with 5 bases in between. This CDR3 is CASSLAGETQYF. In nucleotides, the CDR3 is TGTGCCAGCAGCTTGGCCGGGGAGACCCAGTACTTC.

The rearrangement uses TRBV2 and TRBJ1-5, with D possibly TRBD1 on 5 matching bases. Germline V lookup: CDR1 SNHLY, CDR2 FYNNEI. V was cut by 5 bases and J by 7 bases, with 15 bases left in between. The CDR3 has 14 amino acids. The CDR3 region has the DNA TGTGCCAGCAGTAGACAGTCCTCAAGCCAGCCCCAGCATTTT. It yields the protein CASSRQSSSQPQHF.

This clone is a singleton in its sample. The CDR3 is CASSLNPDRRGYGYTF. In DNA form, the CDR3 reads TGTGCCAGCAGTTTAAATCCGGACAGACGTGGGTATGGCTACACCTTC. The rearrangement joins TRBV6-5 to TRBJ1-2; the D gene is possibly TRBD1 (6 bases). The length of the CDR3 is 16 residues. CDR1 is MNHEY, CDR2 SVGAGI, per germline. V gave up 4 bases and J gave up 5 bases, with 20 bases separating them.

The CDR3 here is CASSAGTGTPYTNTGELFF. CDR3 sequence (DNA): TGTGCCAGCAGCGCCGGGACAGGGACGCCGTACACGAACACCGGGGAGCTGTTTTTT. This chain joins TRBV5-8 and TRBJ2-2, with 9 positions matching TRBD1. The ends lost 4 bases at V and 0 bases at J; junction bases unmatched: 13. This CDR3 spans 19 amino acids. The germline V gene encodes CDR1 SGHTS and CDR2 YDEGEE.